The 7 T cell receptor beta chains reported below all come from one sample, sequenced in a study of Ad26.COV2.S vaccination and SARS-CoV-2 variants. The treatment here: 15 to 20 received Ad26.COV2.S at low or high dose, single or two shots; 5 received placebo; per-sample allocation not given. The investigators took samples on day 63 after the first vaccine or placebo injection. The assay was immunoSEQ multiplex PCR, and TCRdb's table has in-frame clones only and misses some. Here the sample spans about 350,000 clones, roughly 84% being singletons. Sequencing was performed on peripheral blood, taken in a trial of Ad26.COV2.S vaccine versus placebo. Every receptor here comes from a person aged 18-65 years who received the Ad26.COV2.S COVID-19 vaccine or a placebo.

The chain joins TRBV11-2 to TRBJ1-1; D not resolved. Trimming shortened V by 7 bases and J by 1 base, and 16 bases separated the two germline ends. The CDR3 runs to 15 residues. CDR1 is SGHAT, CDR2 FQNNGV, per germline. The CDR3: CASTESSARNTEAFF. CDR3 sequence (DNA): TGTGCCAGCACCGAATCGAGTGCGCGGAACACTGAAGCTTTCTTT.

This chain joins TRBV4-1 and TRBJ1-1, with D possibly matching TRBD1 (6 bases). Trimming pared 2 bases from V and 1 base from J, leaving 11 bases between. Germline CDR1 and CDR2: MGHRA and YSYEKL. The CDR3 runs 15 residues. The CDR3 spells CASSQRARGNTEAFF. The CDR3 region has the DNA TGCGCCAGCAGCCAAAGGGCCAGGGGGAACACTGAAGCTTTCTTT.

This clone was seen just once. V usage is TRBV5-5 and J usage is TRBJ1-1; 9 nucleotides agree with TRBD1. CDR1 and CDR2 (germline): SGHKS, YYEKEE (reference sequence). This CDR3 comprises 12 residues. With V trimmed by 4 bases and J by 10 bases, 5 bases remained unmatched. The DNA for the CDR3 is TGTGCCAGCAGCCAACAGGGGGCGCGAGCTTTCTTT. Its protein is CASSQQGARAFF.

The gene calls are TRBV5-5 and TRBJ2-2; 7 bases match TRBD1. Losses at the gene ends were 1 base for V and 10 bases for J; bases not matched to a gene: 4. The CDR3 has 13 amino acids. Per germline, CDR1 SGHKS and CDR2 YYEKEE (reference sequence). CDR3 bases: TGTGCCAGCAGCTTGCTCGGACAGGAGGAGCTGTTTTTT. Translation: CASSLLGQEELFF.

J is TRBJ1-2 and V is TRBV15; possibly TRBD1 for D (6 bases). Per germline, CDR1 LNHNV and CDR2 YYDKDF (reference sequence). Trimming stripped 0 bases from V and 12 bases from J, with 32 bases between. This CDR3 region has 19 residues. CDR3 bases: TGTGCCACCAGCAGAGATCTCGAAATGTTGTCAAAAAAACAGGGTGTGGACACCTTC. Residues: CATSRDLEMLSKKQGVDTF.

This clone has just a few counts. The chain couples TRBV7-9 to TRBJ1-3; the D is unclear. The CDR3 is 13 amino acids. The ends were cut back, 1 base at V and 2 bases at J, with 3 bases in the middle. Germline V gene data show CDR1 as SEHNR and CDR2 as FQNEAQ (reference sequence). The CDR3 nucleotides are TGTGCCAGCAGCTTAGGACCTGGAAACACCATATATTTT. It encodes CASSLGPGNTIYF.

V and J are TRBV5-5 and TRBJ2-7; a weak D match, TRBD2 (5 bases). The CDR3 consists of 15 residues. V lost 1 base, J lost 3 bases, and 14 bases lay in between. Germline-derived CDR1 and CDR2 are SGHKS and YYEKEE (reference sequence). CDR3: CASSLIGLKNYEQYF. The DNA for the CDR3 is TGTGCCAGCAGCTTGATAGGACTGAAGAACTACGAGCAGTACTTC.